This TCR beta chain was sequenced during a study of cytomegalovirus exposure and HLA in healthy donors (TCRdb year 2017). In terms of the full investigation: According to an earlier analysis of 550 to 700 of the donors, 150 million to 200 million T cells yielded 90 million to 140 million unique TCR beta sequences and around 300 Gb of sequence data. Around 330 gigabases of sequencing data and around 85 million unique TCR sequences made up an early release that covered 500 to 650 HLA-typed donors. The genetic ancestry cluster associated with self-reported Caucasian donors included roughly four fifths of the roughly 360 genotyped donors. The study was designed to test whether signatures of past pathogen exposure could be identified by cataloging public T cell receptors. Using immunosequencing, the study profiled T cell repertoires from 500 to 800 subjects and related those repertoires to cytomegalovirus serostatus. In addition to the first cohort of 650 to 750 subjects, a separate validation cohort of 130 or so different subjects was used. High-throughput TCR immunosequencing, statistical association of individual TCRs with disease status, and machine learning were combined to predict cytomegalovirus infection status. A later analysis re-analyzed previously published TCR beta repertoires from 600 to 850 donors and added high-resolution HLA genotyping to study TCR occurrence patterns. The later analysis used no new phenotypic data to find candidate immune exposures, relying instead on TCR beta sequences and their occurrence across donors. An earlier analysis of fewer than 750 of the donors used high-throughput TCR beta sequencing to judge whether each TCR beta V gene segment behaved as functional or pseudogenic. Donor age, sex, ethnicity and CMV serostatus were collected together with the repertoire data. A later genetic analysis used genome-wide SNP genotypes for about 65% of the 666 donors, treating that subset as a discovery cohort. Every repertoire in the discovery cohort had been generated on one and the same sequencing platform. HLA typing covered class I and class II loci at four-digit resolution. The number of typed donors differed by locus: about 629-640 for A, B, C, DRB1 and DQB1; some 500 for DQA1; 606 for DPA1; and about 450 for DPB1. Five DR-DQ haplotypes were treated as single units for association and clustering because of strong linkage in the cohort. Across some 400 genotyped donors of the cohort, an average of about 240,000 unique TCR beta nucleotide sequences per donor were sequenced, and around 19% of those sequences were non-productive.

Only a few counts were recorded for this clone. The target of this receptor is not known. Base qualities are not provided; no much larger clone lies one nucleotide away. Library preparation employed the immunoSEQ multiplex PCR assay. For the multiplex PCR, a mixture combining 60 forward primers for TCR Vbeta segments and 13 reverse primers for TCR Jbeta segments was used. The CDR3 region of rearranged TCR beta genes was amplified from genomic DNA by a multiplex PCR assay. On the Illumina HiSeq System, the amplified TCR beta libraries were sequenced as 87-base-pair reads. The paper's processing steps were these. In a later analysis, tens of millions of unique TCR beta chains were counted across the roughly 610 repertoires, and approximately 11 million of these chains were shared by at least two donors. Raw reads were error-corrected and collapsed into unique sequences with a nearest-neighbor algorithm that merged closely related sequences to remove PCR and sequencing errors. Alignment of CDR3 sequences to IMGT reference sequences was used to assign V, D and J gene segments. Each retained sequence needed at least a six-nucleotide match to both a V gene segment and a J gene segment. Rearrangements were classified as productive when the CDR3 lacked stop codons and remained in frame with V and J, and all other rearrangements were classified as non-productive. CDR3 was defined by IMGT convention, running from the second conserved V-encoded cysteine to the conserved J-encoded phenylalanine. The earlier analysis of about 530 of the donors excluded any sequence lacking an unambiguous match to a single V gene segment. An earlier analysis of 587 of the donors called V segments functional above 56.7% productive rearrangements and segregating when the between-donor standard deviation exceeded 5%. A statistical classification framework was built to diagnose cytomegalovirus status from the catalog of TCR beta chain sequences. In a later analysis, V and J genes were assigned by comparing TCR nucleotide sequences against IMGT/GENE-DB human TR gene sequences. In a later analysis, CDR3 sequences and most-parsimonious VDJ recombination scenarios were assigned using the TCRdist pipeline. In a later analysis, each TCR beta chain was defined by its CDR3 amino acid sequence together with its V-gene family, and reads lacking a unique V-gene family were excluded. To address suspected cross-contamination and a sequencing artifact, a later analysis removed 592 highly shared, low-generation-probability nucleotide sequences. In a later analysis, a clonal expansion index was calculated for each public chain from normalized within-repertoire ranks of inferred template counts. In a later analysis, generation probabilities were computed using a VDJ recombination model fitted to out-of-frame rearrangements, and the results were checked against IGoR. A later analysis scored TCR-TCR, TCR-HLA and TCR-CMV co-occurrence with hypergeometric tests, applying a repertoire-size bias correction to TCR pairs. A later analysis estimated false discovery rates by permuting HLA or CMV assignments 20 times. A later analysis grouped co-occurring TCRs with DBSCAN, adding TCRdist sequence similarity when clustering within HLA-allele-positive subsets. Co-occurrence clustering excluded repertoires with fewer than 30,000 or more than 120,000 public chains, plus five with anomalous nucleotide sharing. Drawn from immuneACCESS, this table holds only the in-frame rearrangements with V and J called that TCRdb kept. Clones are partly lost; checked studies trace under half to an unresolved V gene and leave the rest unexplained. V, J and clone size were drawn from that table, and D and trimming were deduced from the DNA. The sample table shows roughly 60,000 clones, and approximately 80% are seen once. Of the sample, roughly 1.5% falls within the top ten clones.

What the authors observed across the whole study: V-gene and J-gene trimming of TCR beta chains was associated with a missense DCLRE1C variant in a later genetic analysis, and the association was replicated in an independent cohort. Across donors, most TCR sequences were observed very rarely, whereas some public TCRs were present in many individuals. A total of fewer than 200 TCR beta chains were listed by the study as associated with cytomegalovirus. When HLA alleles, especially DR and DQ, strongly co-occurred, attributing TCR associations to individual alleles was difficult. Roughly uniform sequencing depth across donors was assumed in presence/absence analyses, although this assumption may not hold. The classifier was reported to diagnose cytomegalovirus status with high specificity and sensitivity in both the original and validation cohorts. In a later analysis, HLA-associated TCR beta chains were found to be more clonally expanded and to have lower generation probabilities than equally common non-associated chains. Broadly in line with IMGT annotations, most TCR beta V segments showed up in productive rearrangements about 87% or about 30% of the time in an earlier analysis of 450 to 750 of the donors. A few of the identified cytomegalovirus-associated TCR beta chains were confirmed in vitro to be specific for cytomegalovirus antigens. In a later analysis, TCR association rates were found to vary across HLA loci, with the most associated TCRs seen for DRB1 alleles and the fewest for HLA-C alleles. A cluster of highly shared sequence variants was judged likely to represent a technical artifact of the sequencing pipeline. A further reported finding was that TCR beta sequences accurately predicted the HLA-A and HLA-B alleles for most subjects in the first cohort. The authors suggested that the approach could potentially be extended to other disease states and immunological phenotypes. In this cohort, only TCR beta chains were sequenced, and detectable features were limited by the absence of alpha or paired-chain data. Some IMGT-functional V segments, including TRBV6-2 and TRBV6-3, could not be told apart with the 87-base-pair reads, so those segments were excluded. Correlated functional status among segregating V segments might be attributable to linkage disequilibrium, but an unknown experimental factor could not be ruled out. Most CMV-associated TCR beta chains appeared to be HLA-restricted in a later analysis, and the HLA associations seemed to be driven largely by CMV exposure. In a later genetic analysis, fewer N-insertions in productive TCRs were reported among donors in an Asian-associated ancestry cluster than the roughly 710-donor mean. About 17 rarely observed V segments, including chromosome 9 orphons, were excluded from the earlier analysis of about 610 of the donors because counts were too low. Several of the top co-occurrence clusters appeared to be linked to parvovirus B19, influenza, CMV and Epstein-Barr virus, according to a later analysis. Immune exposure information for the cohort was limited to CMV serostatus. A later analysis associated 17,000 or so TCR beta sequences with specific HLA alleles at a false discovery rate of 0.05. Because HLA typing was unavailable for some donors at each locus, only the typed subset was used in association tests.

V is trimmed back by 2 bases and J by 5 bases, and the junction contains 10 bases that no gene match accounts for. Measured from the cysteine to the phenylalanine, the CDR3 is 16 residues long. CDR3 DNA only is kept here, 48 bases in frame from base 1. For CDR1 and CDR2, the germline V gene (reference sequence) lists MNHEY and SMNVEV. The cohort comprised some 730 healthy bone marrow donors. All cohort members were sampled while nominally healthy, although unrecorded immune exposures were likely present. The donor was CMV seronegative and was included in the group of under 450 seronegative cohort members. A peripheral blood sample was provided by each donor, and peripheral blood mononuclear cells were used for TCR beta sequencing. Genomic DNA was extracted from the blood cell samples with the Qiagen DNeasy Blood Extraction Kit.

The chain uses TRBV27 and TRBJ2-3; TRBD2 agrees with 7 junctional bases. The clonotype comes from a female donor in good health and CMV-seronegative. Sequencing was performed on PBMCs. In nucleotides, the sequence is TGTGCCAGCAGTTTAATGTTGAGCGGGGCTAGAGATACGCAGTATTTT. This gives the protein CASSLMLSGARDTQYF.